The 7 T cell receptor beta chains reported below all come from one sample, sequenced in a study of T cells after posttransplantation cyclophosphamide. Sampled 1 year posttransplant, controls received myeloablative marrow transplants, methotrexate and a calcineurin inhibitor. TCRdb's copy holds only in-frame clones and misses some; the assay was immunoSEQ multiplex PCR. The table includes about 17,000 clones, around 85% detected once. The starting material was PBMCs, obtained after allogeneic stem cell transplant with calcineurin inhibitor and methotrexate. Source of these receptors: a female patient aged 18 to 35 who received an allogeneic stem cell transplant from an unrelated donor, was CMV-positive, and had acute and chronic GVHD. Some T cells may have come from the graft donor.

The chain carries TRBV5-1 and TRBJ2-5; TRBD1 matches at 7 bases. CDR3 length: 14 residues. The junction had 3 bases not matched to a gene; V was cut back by 1 base and J by 3 bases. Germline V CDR1 and CDR2: SGHRS, YFSETQ. DNA of the CDR3: TGCGCCAGCAGCTTGCGAGGGGGCGAAGAGACCCAGTACTTC. Its protein is CASSLRGGEETQYF.

Here the CDR3 reads CAIRSGTSGRAYEQYF. CDR3 bases: TGTGCCATCAGGAGCGGGACTAGCGGGAGGGCCTACGAGCAGTACTTC. The rearrangement links TRBV10-3 to TRBJ2-7, with 16 bases fitting TRBD2. This CDR3 contains 16 residues. V trimming: 6 bases; J trimming: 2 bases; junction bases outside the gene matches: 4. Germline V gene sequence: CDR1 ENHRY, CDR2 SYGVKD.

The chain combines TRBV5-4 with TRBJ1-4, with D possibly being TRBD1 (5 bases). The V end lost 4 bases, the J end lost 6 bases, and 16 bases lay between the germline ends. Germline V gene data show CDR1 as SGHNT and CDR2 as YYREEE (reference sequence). This CDR3 region has 15 residues. CDR3: CASSHTAGRDEKLFF. For the CDR3, the DNA is TGTGCCAGCAGCCACACCGCAGGGAGGGATGAAAAACTGTTTTTT.

DNA for the CDR3: TGTGCCAGCAGAATCAGGGGGAACACCGGGGAGCTGTTTTTT. Translated: CASRIRGNTGELFF. The gene calls are TRBV11-2 and TRBJ2-2; TRBD1 is a possible D gene (6 bases). The CDR3 has 14 residues. The germline V gene encodes CDR1 SGHAT and CDR2 FQNNGV. Trimming removed 6 bases at V and 1 base at J, with 9 bases between.

This clone occurred once. This chain joins TRBV4-1 and TRBJ2-2, with 9 bases aligning to TRBD2. V lost 1 base and J lost 9; bases outside the gene matches: 6. Looked up from germline, CDR1 is MGHRA and CDR2 is YSYEKL. There are 15 residues in the CDR3. The CDR3 loop is CASSQVGGGARELFF. DNA for the CDR3: TGCGCCAGCAGCCAAGTTGGCGGGGGGGCGAGGGAGCTGTTTTTT.

The V and J genes are TRBV6-1 and TRBJ1-2; TRBD1 matches at 8 bases. Germline values: CDR1 MNHNS, CDR2 SASEGT. CDR3 length: 15 amino acids. Germline trimming cut 3 bases from V and 4 bases from J; bases unmatched to any gene: 7. In DNA form, the CDR3 reads TGTGCCAGCAGTGACTGGACAGGGTACCTCTATGGCTACACCTTC. It is translated as CASSDWTGYLYGYTF.

Only one count was recorded for this clone. This chain links TRBV7-8 with TRBJ1-5; TRBD1 might be the D (6 bases). The CDR3 is 12 amino acids. V lost 2 bases to trimming and J lost 7 bases, with 6 bases between them. Looked up from germline, CDR1 is SGHVS and CDR2 is FQNEAQ. The CDR3 bases are TGTGCCAGCAGCTTACAGGGGCAGCCCCAGCATTTT. Translation: CASSLQGQPQHF.